Below are 26 T cell receptor beta chains sequenced from a single sample in a study of shared clonotypes between healthy human individuals. The method was immunoSEQ multiplex PCR; TCRdb's version includes in-frame clones alone and lacks a portion of them. The top ten hold 0.5% to 0.6% of the sample, which has over 850,000 clones, about 84% seen once. Material: memory CD4+ T cells from PBMCs. Subset of the sample: CD45RA-negative fraction. Receptor source: a man in his late teens or twenties in good health. Some clones in this sample may be carry-over from other donors' samples.

The genes are TRBV7-2 and TRBJ2-1; 10 nucleotides line up with TRBD2. V gave up 2 bases and J gave up 4 bases; unmatched junction bases: 2. Germline CDR1 is SGHTA and CDR2 is FQGNSA. This CDR3 has 15 amino acids. The CDR3, as DNA: TGTGCCAGCAGCTTAAGCGGGAGGGATTACAATGAGCAGTTCTTC. It specifies CASSLSGRDYNEQFF. The full variable domain, completed using reference TRBV7-2 and TRBJ2-1, is GAGVSQSPSNKVTEKGKDVELRCDPISGHTALYWYRQSLGQGLEFLIYFQGNSAPDKSGLPSDRFSAERTGGSVSTLTIQRTQQEDSAVYLCASSLSGRDYNEQFFGPGTRLTVL.

This clone appeared once. J is TRBJ2-4 and V is TRBV12-2. TRBV12-2 is classified as a pseudogene. The length of the CDR3 is 16 residues. The CDR3 coding sequence is TGTGCAAGTCGTTCAAGGATACAGGTTGTCCACCCTCGGGGGTACTTC. Its translation is CASRSRIQVVHPRGYF.

The V gene is TRBV19, the J gene TRBJ2-4, with D maybe TRBD2 (5 bases). The CDR3 sequence is 15 residues long. The germline gives CDR1 LNHDA, CDR2 SQIVND (reference sequence). Deletions cut 6 bases from V and 4 bases from J, with 16 bases between. The CDR3 coding sequence is TGTGCCAGTAGCCCGACCGGGAACTTGAAAAACATTCAGTACTTC. Encoded protein: CASSPTGNLKNIQYF.

Of note for this clone: Mismatch with germline at one junction end may stem from a read error. V is TRBV5-5 and J is TRBJ2-1; D possibly corresponds to TRBD1 (6 bases). CDR3 length equals 12 residues. Germline V gene lookup returns CDR1 SGHKS and CDR2 YYEKEE (reference sequence). CDR3 bases: TGTGCCAGCGGCTTAGCCTGGGACATCCAGTTCTTC. It specifies CASGLAWDIQFF.

In regard to this clone: At one end the junction does not follow the germline gene, possibly because of a read error. The genes are TRBV28 and TRBJ1-4, with D unclear. This CDR3 has 14 amino acids. CDR1 is MDHEN and CDR2 is SYDVKM in the germline V gene. This CDR3 reads CASSFTNLMGLMLF. DNA of the CDR3: TGTGCCAGCAGTTTTACCAATCTGATGGGCTTGATGTTGTTT.

This clone was seen a handful of times. This chain connects TRBV11-2 to TRBJ1-5; D unclear. Germline V CDR1 and CDR2: SGHAT, FQNNGV. The CDR3 has 16 amino acids. V was shortened by 3 bases and J by 0 bases, with 12 bases between the two germline ends. The CDR3 spells CASSFGQRNSNQPQHF. CDR3 sequence (DNA): TGTGCCAGCAGCTTCGGCCAGCGCAATAGCAATCAGCCCCAGCATTTT. The full variable domain, its missing parts supplied by reference TRBV11-2 and TRBJ1-5, is EAGVAQSPRYKIIEKRQSVAFWCNPISGHATLYWYQQILGQGPKLLIQFQNNGVVDDSQLPKDRFSAERLKGVDSTLKIQPAKLEDSAVYLCASSFGQRNSNQPQHFGDGTRLSIL.

About this clone: One junction end does not reproduce the germline sequence, and a read error may be involved. The identical CDR3 is also encoded by other nucleotide sequences in the sample. The V and J genes are TRBV7-9 and TRBJ1-1; D is ambiguous. Germline values: CDR1 SEHNR, CDR2 FQNEAQ (reference sequence). The CDR3 covers 13 residues. Written as DNA, the CDR3 is TGTGCCAGCAGCCAAACGGGGTCAGCTGAGGCTTTCTTT. Its translation is CASSQTGSAEAFF.

Details on this clone: One junction end does not reproduce the germline sequence, and a read error may be involved. The V call is TRBV14, the J call TRBJ2-5; D not certain. CDR1 and CDR2 (germline): SGHDN, FVKESK. CDR3 length equals 13 residues. The CDR3 loop reads CASSQIIQGTQYF. CDR3 bases: TGTGCCAGCAGCCAAATCATCCAAGGGACCCAGTACTTC.

A remark on this clone: In the same sample, other DNA sequences code for this CDR3. The chain couples TRBV11-2 to TRBJ2-1; TRBD2 agrees at 7 bases. V lost 1 base to trimming and J lost 5 bases; unmatched junction nucleotides: 2. The CDR3 contains 14 residues. From germline, CDR1 is SGHAT and CDR2 FQNNGV. CDR3: CASSLASGNNEQFF. The CDR3 nucleotides are TGTGCCAGCAGCTTAGCTAGCGGCAACAATGAGCAGTTCTTC. Combining the CDR3 with reference TRBV11-2 and TRBJ2-1 gives the whole variable domain EAGVAQSPRYKIIEKRQSVAFWCNPISGHATLYWYQQILGQGPKLLIQFQNNGVVDDSQLPKDRFSAERLKGVDSTLKIQPAKLEDSAVYLCASSLASGNNEQFFGPGTRLTVL.

Of note for this clone: This CDR3 is also generated by other DNA sequences in the sample. This chain joins TRBV18 and TRBJ2-7; 7 positions agree with TRBD2. This CDR3 spans 12 amino acids. The germline CDR1 and CDR2 sequences are KGHSH and LQKENI. J gave up 6 bases and V 2 bases, and 1 base lay outside the gene matches. CDR3 coding DNA: TGTGCCAGCTCACCAGCGGGAGTCGAGCAGTACTTC. Translating gives CASSPAGVEQYF.

V and J are TRBV7-2 and TRBJ2-7; D gene ambiguous. The CDR3 consists of 15 residues. CDR1 and CDR2 from the germline V gene are SGHTA and FQGNSA. With 1 base removed from V and 3 bases from J, the gap between germline ends came to 13 bases. The CDR3 nucleotides are TGTGCCAGCAGCTTAGATCCTCGATCACACTACGAGCAGTACTTC. It translates to CASSLDPRSHYEQYF.

The chain employs TRBV28 and TRBJ1-2, with a tentative D call TRBD1 (5 bases). Germline CDR1 MDHEN, CDR2 SYDVKM. The CDR3 contains 18 residues. The V gene lost 3 bases and the J gene lost 6 bases, with 26 bases spanning the gap. CDR3 nucleotide sequence: TGTGCCAGCAGTTTCTTCCCCTTGGTGGATAACTTGGGGGATGGCTACACCTTC. Residues: CASSFFPLVDNLGDGYTF.

The chain carries TRBV19 and TRBJ1-5, with D possibly matching TRBD1 (5 bases). The CDR3 length is 15 residues. Germline-derived CDR1 and CDR2 are LNHDA and SQIVND (reference sequence). The ends were cut back, 9 bases at V and 4 bases at J, with 19 bases in the middle. The CDR3: CASRRGPFGNQPQHF. In DNA, the CDR3 is TGTGCCAGCCGGAGGGGACCGTTCGGGAATCAGCCCCAGCATTTT.

This sequence joins TRBV28 and TRBJ2-4; the match to TRBD1 covers 12 bases. Looked up from germline, CDR1 is MDHEN and CDR2 is SYDVKM. Germline trimming cut 5 bases from V and 9 bases from J; bases unmatched to any gene: 5. The CDR3 contains 14 residues. CDR3 amino acids: CASSTGTGGSIQYF. CDR3 nucleotide sequence: TGTGCCAGCAGTACTGGGACAGGGGGCTCCATTCAGTACTTC.

The chain has TRBV5-1 and TRBJ2-1, with D perhaps matching TRBD2 (6 bases). The CDR3 covers 14 residues. CDR1 and CDR2 (germline): SGHRS, YFSETQ. The V end was cut by 6 bases, the J end by 0 bases, with 10 bases between. This chain's CDR3 is CASKDYRSYNEQFF. The CDR3 DNA reads as TGCGCCAGCAAGGACTACCGCTCCTACAATGAGCAGTTCTTC.

This clone was detected a few times. The chain carries TRBV2 and TRBJ1-4; 7 nucleotides match TRBD1. Germline V gene data show CDR1 as SNHLY and CDR2 as FYNNEI. This CDR3 has 15 residues. The trim removed 4 bases at V and 2 bases at J, leaving 4 bases unmatched. The DNA of the CDR3 is TGTGCCAGCAGTGCGACAGGGCGGACTAATGAAAAACTGTTTTTT. This encodes CASSATGRTNEKLFF.

The CDR3 region is CASSYSRGRETQYF. CDR3 nucleotide sequence: TGTGCCAGCAGTTACTCCAGGGGGCGGGAGACCCAGTACTTC. The J gene is TRBJ2-5, the V gene TRBV28; 8 nucleotides agree with TRBD1. The J segment lost 5 bases and the V segment lost 4 bases, leaving 6 bases of the junction unmatched. CDR3 size: 14 residues. Germline V gene sequence: CDR1 MDHEN, CDR2 SYDVKM.

This clone occurred a few times. The chain links TRBV5-1 to TRBJ1-1; D gene unclear. With 5 bases removed from V and 1 base from J, the gap between germline ends came to 9 bases. CDR1 SGHRS and CDR2 YFSETQ come from the germline V gene. This CDR3 spans 13 amino acids. This CDR3 is CASRYDGNTEAFF. As DNA, the CDR3 is TGCGCCAGCAGATACGACGGGAACACTGAAGCTTTCTTT.

This clone was observed a few times. This sequence joins TRBV28 and TRBJ1-1; TRBD1 matches 7 bases. The length of the CDR3 is 21 residues. V lost 4 bases and J lost 3; bases outside the gene matches: 26. The germline CDR1 and CDR2 sequences are MDHEN and SYDVKM. This CDR3 is CASSYSSHGWISGGVYTEAFF. CDR3 bases: TGTGCCAGCAGTTATTCCTCCCATGGATGGATTTCAGGGGGGGTCTACACTGAAGCTTTCTTT.

Comment on this clone: Other DNA sequences of this sample code for an identical CDR3. CDR3: CASSLDRANQPQHF. The CDR3 region has the DNA TGTGCCAGCAGCTTAGACAGAGCGAATCAGCCCCAGCATTTT. The J gene is TRBJ1-5, the V gene TRBV7-9; D is undetermined. The germline CDR1 and CDR2 sequences are SEHNR and FQNEAQ (reference sequence). V lost 1 base and J lost 4, with 8 bases in between. The CDR3 totals 14 residues.

The chain has TRBV28 and TRBJ2-7, with 7 bases that match TRBD2. The ends lost 6 bases at V and 1 base at J; junction bases unmatched: 6. The V gene's germline CDR1 is MDHEN and CDR2 SYDVKM. The CDR3 covers 14 residues. DNA of the CDR3: TGTGCCAGCAGCCCTGCGGGACTATCCTACGAGCAGTACTTC. It is translated as CASSPAGLSYEQYF.

This clone was detected once. This chain connects TRBV27 to TRBJ1-1; the D gene is possibly TRBD1 (5 bases). This CDR3 comprises 14 residues. The V end lost 4 bases, the J end lost 3 bases, and 12 bases lay between the germline ends. Per germline, CDR1 MNHEY and CDR2 SMNVEV (reference sequence). CDR3 sequence reads: CASSYLPGYTEAFF. CDR3 nucleotides: TGTGCCAGCAGTTATCTCCCAGGGTACACTGAAGCTTTCTTT.

The rearrangement links TRBV5-1 to TRBJ1-3, with 7 bases identical to TRBD1. V lost 4 bases to trimming and J lost 3 bases; unmatched junction nucleotides: 13. The CDR3 is 17 amino acids. CDR1 and CDR2 from the germline V gene are SGHRS and YFSETQ. The CDR3 bases are TGCGCCAGCAGCCGAACCGGCGGGGGACAGTTTGGAAACACCATATATTTT. Protein: CASSRTGGGQFGNTIYF.

This clone was found many times. The V call is TRBV5-4, the J call TRBJ2-1, with 7 bases fitting TRBD2. Losses at the gene ends were 4 bases for V and 2 bases for J; bases not matched to a gene: 6. Germline V gene sequence: CDR1 SGHNT, CDR2 YYREEE (reference sequence). The CDR3 length is 15 residues. CDR3 nucleotides: TGTGCCAGCAGCGCCGAGGGGAGGGCCTACAATGAGCAGTTCTTC. Its translation is CASSAEGRAYNEQFF.

The J gene is TRBJ1-2, the V gene TRBV29-1; 11 positions agree with TRBD1. CDR3 length: 16 amino acids. The V gene end was trimmed by 3 bases and the J gene end by 6 bases; junction bases not matched to a gene: 12. CDR1 and CDR2 from the germline V gene are SQVTM and ANQGSEA. In DNA form, the CDR3 reads TGCAGCGTTGATAACGGGAGGGACAGGGGGACGCATGGCTACACCTTC. It is translated as CSVDNGRDRGTHGYTF. The full variable domain, with the rest looked up from reference TRBV29-1 and TRBJ1-2, is SAVISQKPSRDICQRGTSLTIQCQVDSQVTMMFWYRQQPGQSLTLIATANQGSEATYESGFVIDKFPISRPNLTFSTLTVSNMSPEDSSIYLCSVDNGRDRGTHGYTFGSGTRLTVV.

The rearrangement links TRBV28 to TRBJ2-2; D possibly corresponds to TRBD2 (6 bases). With 5 bases removed from V and 8 bases from J, the gap between germline ends came to 21 bases. This CDR3 is 16 amino acids long. The germline CDR1 and CDR2 sequences are MDHEN and SYDVKM. CDR3 in DNA: TGTGCCAGCAGTCTACGGCCGCGGGGCGTCGGAGGGGAGCTGTTTTTT. This encodes CASSLRPRGVGGELFF.